The clone carrying this T cell receptor (beta chain) was picked up a small number of times. This sample is drawn from a study of spatial heterogeneity in lung cancer. Germline V gene lookup returns CDR1 SGHRS and CDR2 YFSETQ. The germline V and J ends were trimmed by 3 bases and 1 base, with 13 bases remaining between them. The CDR3 contains 15 residues. Noted time point: sample taken at primary tumor resection. Whole RNA from tumor, nontumor lung or frozen PBMC was sequenced unsorted. Untreated early-stage non-small cell lung cancer patients, 72 in total, were the donors. TCRdb analysed the 5' RACE reads with MiXCR anew, one entry per CDR3 protein. In the table there are roughly 82,000 distinct CDR3 sequences, about 12% of which are singletons.

Specimen: PBMCs, collected at surgery. The chain has TRBV5-1 and TRBJ2-5; D possibly matches TRBD1 or TRBD2 (5 bases each). The clonotype originates from a male donor with early-stage non-small cell lung cancer. The CDR3 DNA reads TGCGCCAGCAGCTCTACGGGACGTATCCAAGAGACCCAGTACTTC. It encodes CASSSTGRIQETQYF.